The 25 T cell receptor beta chains in this list originate from one sample, sequenced in a study of T cells after yellow fever vaccination (dated by TCRdb to between 2018 and 2021). Libraries were built with 5' RACE. The instrument given in TCRdb is Illumina NovaSeq 6000. The public sequencing data were trimmed at Q25 with fastp and processed into clonotypes with MiXCR by TCRdb, which kept only in-frame beta chains. Entries are consolidated by CDR3 protein sequence, retaining the most common genes and DNA. The sample table contains approximately 300,000 distinct CDR3 sequences; only one count was recorded for about 11% of them. The top ten clones comprise about 3% of the sample. The sample's treatment or condition label, in plain terms: live attenuated yellow fever vaccine strain. Material: CD4+ T cells sorted from PBMCs, obtained 45 days after the yellow fever booster vaccination. The receptors derive from a man aged 18 to 30 who received the YFV17D yellow fever vaccine.

This clonotype has only a few counts. This chain connects TRBV30 to TRBJ1-1, with D perhaps matching TRBD1 (6 bases). Trimming took off 3 bases at V and 11 bases at J, with 16 bases between the two ends. The CDR3 is 12 residues long. CDR1 and CDR2 from the germline V gene are GTSNPN and SVGIG (reference sequence). The CDR3 region has the DNA TGTGCCTGGAGCGACCCCCGTGACAGGGCTTTCTTT. Its translation: CAWSDPRDRAFF.

Regarding this clonotype: Its ends do not fully match the called genes, so a read error is possible. The chain links TRBV6-2 or TRBV6-3 to TRBJ1-5, with D possibly matching TRBD1 (5 bases). This CDR3 is 14 amino acids long. Germline values: CDR1 MNHEY, CDR2 SVGEGT. This chain's CDR3 is CASIYGGGNQPQHF. In DNA, the CDR3 is TGTGCCAGCATTTACGGGGGAGGCAATCAGCCCCAGCATTTT.

This clonotype was detected ten times or more. The chain couples TRBV29-1 to TRBJ2-7; D may be TRBD1 (6 bases). The CDR3 has 15 amino acids. Germline V lookup: CDR1 SQVTM, CDR2 ANQGSEA. V gave up 4 bases and J gave up 1 base, with 17 bases separating them. CDR3 DNA sequence: TGCAGCGTTGGCGGGTCCAGGGGAAGATCCTACGAGCAGTACTTC. This codes for CSVGGSRGRSYEQYF.

This clonotype was recorded many times. The chain couples TRBV18 to TRBJ1-3; D ambiguous. V lost 1 base and J 0 bases, leaving 13 bases between the germline ends. The CDR3 has 17 residues. CDR1 KGHSH and CDR2 LQKENI come from the germline V gene. The CDR3 here is CASSPRGAGPSGNTIYF. The CDR3 DNA sequence: TGTGCCAGCTCACCACGGGGAGCAGGCCCCTCTGGAAACACCATATATTTT.

This clonotype was recorded many times. The chain uses TRBV5-1 and TRBJ2-1; D might be TRBD2 (5 bases). The V end was cut by 1 base, the J end by 0 bases, with 14 bases between. CDR1 SGHRS and CDR2 YFSETQ come from the germline V gene. The CDR3 extends over 17 amino acids. CDR3 nucleotide sequence: TGCGCCAGCAGCTTGACTATTAGCGTAACCTCCTACAATGAGCAGTTCTTC. It yields the protein CASSLTISVTSYNEQFF.

This chain joins TRBV6-5 and TRBJ2-7; D might be TRBD1 or TRBD2, each matching 5 bases. This CDR3 is built from 14 residues. Trimming removed 7 bases from V and 2 bases from J, with 15 bases in between. Per the germline V gene, CDR1 is MNHEY and CDR2 is SVGAGI. CDR3 protein: CASKDSGSTYEQYF. CDR3 in DNA: TGTGCCAGCAAGGACTCAGGGTCAACCTACGAGCAGTACTTC.

This chain links TRBV4-3 with TRBJ2-3, with a tentative D call TRBD2 (7 bases). This CDR3 is 16 amino acids long. CDR1 is LGHNA, CDR2 YSLEER, per germline. The V gene lost 0 bases and the J gene lost 3 bases, with 13 bases spanning the gap. DNA of the CDR3: TGCGCCAGCAGCCAAGATCTTCGGGGGGCAACAGATACGCAGTATTTT. Translating gives CASSQDLRGATDTQYF.

The chain uses TRBV7-9 and TRBJ1-1; no reliable D call. The CDR3 sequence is 13 residues long. Between the trimmed V and J ends, which lost 5 bases and 8 bases, there was a span of 15 bases. The germline V gene encodes CDR1 SEHNR and CDR2 FQNEAQ (reference sequence). The chain's CDR3 is CASSHPFRPEAFF. In DNA, the CDR3 is TGTGCCAGCAGCCACCCCTTCAGACCGGAAGCTTTCTTT. The whole variable domain, filled in from reference TRBV7-9 and TRBJ1-1, reads DTGVSQNPRHKITKRGQNVTFRCDPISEHNRLYWYRQTLGQGPEFLTYFQNEAQLEKSRLLSDRFSAERPKGSFSTLEIQRTEQGDSAMYLCASSHPFRPEAFFGQGTRLTVV.

V and J are TRBV2 and TRBJ2-5; 7 bases map to TRBD1. The length of the CDR3 is 15 residues. Germline V gene lookup returns CDR1 SNHLY and CDR2 FYNNEI. With V trimmed by 0 bases and J by 2 bases, 3 bases remained unmatched. CDR3 bases: TGTGCCAGCAGTGAAGCGGACAGGCCTCAAGAGACCCAGTACTTC. Translation gives CASSEADRPQETQYF.

This clonotype showed up just a few times. The gene calls are TRBV14 and TRBJ2-2; no firm D call. This CDR3 is built from 15 residues. Germline CDR1 is SGHDN and CDR2 is FVKESK. V dropped 1 base and J dropped 0 bases, with 6 bases sitting between them. CDR3 amino acids: CASSQVPTNTGELFF. CDR3 coding DNA: TGTGCCAGCAGCCAAGTCCCCACGAACACCGGGGAGCTGTTTTTT.

The rearrangement joins TRBV7-6 to TRBJ1-2, with 8 bases lining up with TRBD1. With V trimmed by 1 base and J by 6 bases, 4 bases remained unmatched. The CDR3 extends over 14 amino acids. Per germline, CDR1 SGHVS and CDR2 FNYEAQ. The CDR3 DNA is TGTGCCAGCAGCTTAGGGACAGGGTTGAATGGCTACACCTTC. Protein: CASSLGTGLNGYTF.

This rearrangement joins TRBV7-2 to TRBJ2-7, with D perhaps TRBD2 (5 bases). Trimming cost V 5 bases and J 0 bases, with 11 bases left between them. Per germline, CDR1 SGHTA and CDR2 FQGNSA. The CDR3 runs to 14 residues. The CDR3 loop is CASSPGISSYEQYV. In DNA form, the CDR3 reads TGTGCCAGCAGCCCGGGGATAAGCTCCTACGAGCAGTACGTC.

This clonotype turned up a few times. V and J are TRBV20-1 and TRBJ1-3; D is undetermined. With 0 bases removed from V and 6 bases from J, the gap between germline ends came to 12 bases. The germline CDR1 and CDR2 sequences are DFQATT and SNEGSKA (reference sequence). The CDR3 is 14 amino acids. The CDR3 bases are TGCAGTGCTAGAGATTCCAGGTCGGCAAACACCATATATTTT. The encoded protein is CSARDSRSANTIYF.

This clonotype was seen more than once but under ten times. The CDR3 reads CASSFKGLGEKLFF. The CDR3 DNA follows: TGTGCCAGCAGTTTTAAGGGGCTTGGAGAAAAACTGTTTTTT. The chain recombines TRBV12-3 or TRBV12-4 with TRBJ1-4; the D gene is possibly TRBD1 (5 bases). V was pared by 3 bases and J by 8 bases, with 13 bases between. This CDR3 contains 14 residues.

This chain joins TRBV28 and TRBJ1-4, with TRBD1 as a possible D gene (5 bases). Germline loops: CDR1 MDHEN, CDR2 SYDVKM. Deletions cut 5 bases from V and 3 bases from J, with 16 bases between. The CDR3 has 16 residues. The CDR3: CASSLGEGRANEKLFF. CDR3 DNA: TGTGCCAGCAGTCTCGGGGAGGGGCGGGCTAATGAAAAACTGTTTTTT. The entire variable domain, with the rest obtained from reference TRBV28 and TRBJ1-4, is as follows: DVKVTQSSRYLVKRTGEKVFLECVQDMDHENMFWYRQDPGLGLRLIYFSYDVKMKEKGDIPEGYSVSREKKERFSLILESASTNQTSMYLCASSLGEGRANEKLFFGSGTQLSVL.

This chain joins TRBV5-1 and TRBJ1-3, with 7 nucleotides matching TRBD1. The germline V gene encodes CDR1 SGHRS and CDR2 YFSETQ. The J segment lost 4 bases and the V segment lost 4 bases, leaving 8 bases of the junction unmatched. CDR3 size: 15 residues. The CDR3 region is CASSDDRASGNTIYF. In DNA form, the CDR3 reads TGCGCCAGCAGCGATGACAGGGCCTCCGGAAACACCATATATTTT.

V gene TRBV12-5 combines with J gene TRBJ2-3, with 8 bases identical to TRBD1. This CDR3 contains 14 residues. CDR1 LGHNT and CDR2 FRNRAP come from the germline V gene. V was clipped by 6 bases and J by 4 bases; unmatched bases: 6. The CDR3 is CASGTGQGPDTQYF. CDR3 DNA sequence: TGTGCTAGTGGCACTGGACAGGGCCCAGATACGCAGTATTTT. Full variable domain (missing parts from reference TRBV12-5 and TRBJ2-3): DARVTQTPRHKVTEMGQEVTMRCQPILGHNTVFWYRQTMMQGLELLAYFRNRAPLDDSGMPKDRFSAEMPDATLATLKIQPSEPRDSAVYFCASGTGQGPDTQYFGPGTRLTVL.

This clonotype occurred a few times. J is TRBJ1-4 and V is TRBV5-1, with 7 bases identical to TRBD1. With V trimmed by 4 bases and J by 12 bases, 18 bases remained unmatched. Germline V gene lookup returns CDR1 SGHRS and CDR2 YFSETQ. The CDR3 runs to 16 residues. Written as DNA, the CDR3 is TGCGCCAGCAGCGAAACCGGGACAGACCTTAATGCGGAACTGTTTTTT. Protein: CASSETGTDLNAELFF.

The chain combines TRBV12-3 or TRBV12-4 with TRBJ2-7, with D possibly being TRBD1 (6 bases). This CDR3 contains 15 residues. Trimming removed 6 bases at V and 1 base at J, with 16 bases between. The DNA of the CDR3 is TGTGCCAGCAGCCTCAGGGGTTCCTATTCCTACGAGCAGTACTTC. Translation gives CASSLRGSYSYEQYF.

This clonotype was recorded a few times. V and J are TRBV7-2 and TRBJ1-2; D call uncertain. V was pared by 0 bases and J by 6 bases, with 8 bases between. This CDR3 comprises 13 residues. CDR1 SGHTA and CDR2 FQGNSA come from the germline V gene. In DNA form, the CDR3 reads TGTGCCAGCAGCTTAGCGACCGGGGATGGCTACACCTTC. This translates into CASSLATGDGYTF.

Many counts were recorded for this clonotype. The chain is built from TRBV5-1 and TRBJ2-3; D possibly corresponds to TRBD1 (6 bases). The germline V gene encodes CDR1 SGHRS and CDR2 YFSETQ. The V end was cut by 4 bases, the J end by 0 bases, with 6 bases between. This CDR3 comprises 13 residues. This CDR3 is CASSGQSTDTQYF. The CDR3 DNA sequence: TGCGCCAGCAGCGGACAGAGCACAGATACGCAGTATTTT.

The chain joins TRBV29-1 to TRBJ2-3, with D perhaps TRBD2 (5 bases). Trimming removed 4 bases at V and 4 bases at J, with 18 bases between. Per the germline V gene, CDR1 is SQVTM and CDR2 is ANQGSEA. The CDR3 has 15 amino acids. The CDR3 reads CSVGGRGNSPDTQYF. The CDR3 bases are TGCAGCGTTGGGGGAAGAGGGAACAGTCCAGATACGCAGTATTTT.

This clonotype was picked up a small number of times. This chain uses TRBV12-2 with TRBJ1-2. TRBV12-2 is a pseudogene. This CDR3 spans 12 amino acids. The CDR3: CASRPSGCGYTF. DNA for the CDR3: TGTGCAAGTCGCCCCAGTGGGTGCGGCTACACCTTC.

The J gene is TRBJ2-7, the V gene TRBV15; TRBD1 is a possible D gene (6 bases). Deletions cut 3 bases from V and 0 bases from J, with 9 bases between. The CDR3 spans 14 residues. CDR1 LNHNV and CDR2 YYDKDF come from the germline V gene (reference sequence). The CDR3 protein is CATSRTGLSYEQYF. CDR3 in DNA: TGTGCCACCAGCAGGACAGGTCTCTCCTACGAGCAGTACTTC.

The CDR3 region is CASSLVPGGAYGYTF. For the CDR3, the DNA is TGTGCCAGCAGCTTAGTCCCCGGGGGCGCGTATGGCTACACCTTC. This rearrangement joins TRBV7-2 to TRBJ1-2; perhaps TRBD1 as D (6 bases). The CDR3 is 15 amino acids. Trimming left V 1 base short and J 5 bases short, with 14 bases between. The germline V gene has CDR1 SGHTA and CDR2 FQGNSA.